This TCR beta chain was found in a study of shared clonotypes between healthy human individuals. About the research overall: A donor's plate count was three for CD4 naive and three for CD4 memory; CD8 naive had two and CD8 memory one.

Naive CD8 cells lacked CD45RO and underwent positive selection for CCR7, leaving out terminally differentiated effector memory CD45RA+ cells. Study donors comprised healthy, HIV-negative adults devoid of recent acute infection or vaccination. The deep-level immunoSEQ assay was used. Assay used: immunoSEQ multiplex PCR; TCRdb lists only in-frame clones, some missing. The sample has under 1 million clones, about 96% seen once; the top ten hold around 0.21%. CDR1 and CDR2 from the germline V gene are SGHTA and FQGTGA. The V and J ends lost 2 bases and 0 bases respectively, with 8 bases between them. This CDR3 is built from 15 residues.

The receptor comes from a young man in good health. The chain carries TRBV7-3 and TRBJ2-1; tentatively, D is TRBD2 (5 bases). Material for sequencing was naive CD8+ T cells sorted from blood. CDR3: CASSLEAVSYNEQFF. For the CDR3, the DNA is TGTGCCAGCAGCTTAGAAGCGGTCTCCTACAATGAGCAGTTCTTC.